This TCR beta chain was found in a study of read filtering for tumor transcriptome and immune sequencing. In the study overall: Patients were some 16 male and around 15 female, mean age about 65 years, range roughly 47 to 85.

Molecular barcoded adaptors covering alpha/delta and beta/gamma chains were used on about 390 ng RNA. TCRdb independently ran MiXCR on the reads; one entry per CDR3 protein. The sample contains about 39,000 distinct CDR3 sequences, more than 13% of which appear only once. Germline values: CDR1 LGHNA, CDR2 YNFKEQ. Trimming pared 0 bases from V and 9 bases from J, leaving 12 bases between. The CDR3 consists of 14 residues. The table lists this clonotype with many counts. The chain joins TRBV4-2 to TRBJ2-1; perhaps TRBD2 as D (7 bases). This TCR was recovered from a donor at least 40 years old with multiple myeloma. Sequences were obtained from a population of CD138-negative cells sorted from bone marrow. CDR3 DNA sequence: TGTGCCAGCAGCCAAGACGGGGGGCCAGGTGAGCAGTTCTTC. Amino acid sequence: CASSQDGGPGEQFF.